Listed below are T cell receptor beta chains from one sample, sequenced in a study of Graves' ophthalmopathy and Graves' hyperthyroidism. TCRdb re-called the multiplex PCR reads through MiXCR, storing one row per CDR3 protein. This table holds some 390,000 distinct CDR3 sequences, roughly 18% found once. The sequenced material came from peripheral blood. Every receptor here comes from a young woman with Graves' ophthalmopathy. The CDR3 runs from the conserved cysteine through the conserved F or W. D genes are given only for firm matches. A row's size may be missing; if present it is once, few, many or a size class.

TRBJ1-1 TRBV7-2 many NA CASSFRMNTEAFF TGTGCCAGCAGCTTTAGGATGAACACTGAAGCTTTCTTT
TRBJ2-5 TRBV5-6 many NA CASSLVARGQETQYF TGTGCCAGCAGCTTGGTAGCCAGGGGACAAGAGACCCAGTACTTC
TRBJ1-1 TRBV12-3/TRBV12-4 many NA CASSFSPATEAFF TGTGCCAGCAGTTTTTCCCCAGCCACTGAAGCTTTCTTT
TRBJ1-6 TRBV6-2/TRBV6-3 many NA CASSQYVSSPLHF TGTGCCAGCAGTCAGTACGTGAGTTCACCCCTCCACTTT
TRBJ2-7 TRBV6-2/TRBV6-3 NA TRBD2 CASSYTSEVYEQYF TGTGCCAGCAGTTACACTAGCGAGGTCTACGAGCAGTACTTC
TRBJ1-3 TRBV12-3/TRBV12-4 many NA CASSFMGAKGNTIYF TGTGCCAGCAGTTTTATGGGGGCGAAAGGAAACACCATATATTTT
TRBJ1-2 TRBV5-1 NA NA CASSLNDNYGYTF TGCGCCAGCAGCTTGAATGACAACTATGGCTACACCTTC
TRBJ2-7 TRBV6-1 many NA CASRPRGTKAEQYF TGTGCCAGCAGACCTCGGGGGACAAAAGCCGAGCAGTACTTC
TRBJ2-5 TRBV25-1 many NA CASSIDSYQETQYF TGTGCCAGCAGCATCGACAGTTACCAAGAGACCCAGTACTTC
TRBJ2-5 TRBV15 NA NA CATSWGISDQETQYF TGTGCCACCAGTTGGGGGATCAGCGACCAAGAGACCCAGTACTTC
TRBJ2-5 TRBV11-2 many NA CASSAGALETQYF TGTGCCAGCAGCGCCGGGGCACTCGAGACCCAGTACTTC
TRBJ1-1 TRBV6-2/TRBV6-3 many NA CASSYGAYTEAFF TGTGCCAGCAGTTACGGGGCGTACACTGAAGCTTTCTTT
TRBJ2-7 TRBV6-2/TRBV6-3 many NA CASSAPGLSYEQYF TGTGCCAGCAGCGCCCCGGGACTTTCTTACGAGCAGTACTTC
TRBJ2-5 TRBV11-2 many NA CASSRNLLGPQETQYF TGTGCCAGCAGCCGAAATCTACTCGGACCTCAAGAGACCCAGTACTTC
TRBJ1-3 TRBV9 many NA CASRDGPSGNTIYF TGTGCCAGCAGGGACGGACCCTCTGGAAACACCATATATTTT
TRBJ1-6 TRBV27 many TRBD1 CASSLSGTGGNSPLHF TGTGCCAGCAGTTTATCTGGGACAGGTGGTAATTCACCCCTCCACTTT
TRBJ2-5 TRBV11-2 many NA CASSTGGFDKETQYF TGTGCCAGCAGCACCGGGGGATTTGATAAAGAGACCCAGTACTTC
TRBJ1-2 TRBV29-1 many NA CSVFSGGGYTF TGCAGCGTTTTTAGCGGGGGCGGCTACACCTTC
TRBJ1-5 TRBV28 many NA CASTDEGPSQPQHF TGTGCCAGTACCGACGAGGGGCCGAGTCAGCCCCAGCATTTT
TRBJ2-4 TRBV11-2 many TRBD1 CASSSSRDREILAKNIQYF TGTGCCAGCAGCTCTTCCCGGGACAGGGAGATACTAGCCAAAAACATTCAGTACTTC
TRBJ1-1 TRBV12-3/TRBV12-4 many TRBD1 CASSLDRGGPGPEAFF TGTGCCAGCAGTTTGGACAGGGGAGGGCCCGGCCCTGAAGCTTTCTTT
TRBJ2-7 TRBV20-1 many TRBD2 CSARYVETGGTSSPYEQYF TGCAGTGCTAGATATGTAGAAACCGGCGGGACTAGTTCTCCCTACGAGCAGTACTTC
TRBJ2-7 TRBV12-3/TRBV12-4 many NA CASSSRIAEQYF TGTGCCAGCAGTAGCCGGATTGCGGAGCAGTACTTC
TRBJ1-2 TRBV19 NA TRBD1 CASSIITGGYGYTF TGTGCCAGTAGTATTATCACAGGGGGCTATGGCTACACCTTC
TRBJ2-5 TRBV20-1 many NA CSARAGGGETQYF TGCAGTGCTAGGGCAGGGGGAGGGGAGACCCAGTACTTC
TRBJ2-5 TRBV7-9 many NA CASSSPGPRETQYF TGTGCCAGCAGCTCCCCTGGACCTCGGGAGACCCAGTACTTC
TRBJ1-1 TRBV20-1 many NA CSAPSGLRVEAFF TGCAGTGCTCCCAGCGGGTTGAGGGTTGAAGCTTTCTTT
TRBJ1-2 TRBV2 many NA CASSEEGVGYGYTF TGTGCCAGCAGTGAAGAGGGGGTGGGCTATGGCTACACCTTC
TRBJ2-2 TRBV7-3 many TRBD2 CASSPGSAGGTGELFF TGTGCCAGCAGCCCAGGGAGCGCCGGGGGGACCGGGGAGCTGTTTTTT